A single sample gave rise to the 16 T cell receptor beta chains below, sequenced in a study of blood T cell repertoires in COVID-19. Assay: immunoSEQ multiplex PCR; the TCRdb copy retains only in-frame clones and omits some. The sample has approximately 130,000 clones, roughly three quarters seen once. Source material: peripheral blood. The receptors were sampled from a human donor in a cohort sampled during active COVID-19.

The chain recombines TRBV5-6 with TRBJ1-5, with TRBD1 identical over 9 bases. CDR1 is SGHDT and CDR2 is YYEEEE in the germline V gene. V lost 4 bases and J lost 5; bases outside the gene matches: 7. The CDR3 runs to 15 residues. In nucleotides, the CDR3 is TGTGCCAGCAGCGTCCGGGACAGGGCGCATCAGCCCCAGCATTTT. As protein: CASSVRDRAHQPQHF.

This clone has just one count. The chain recombines TRBV5-6 with TRBJ1-2; D perhaps matches TRBD1 (5 bases). Trimming cost V 4 bases and J 7 bases, with 11 bases left between them. This CDR3 has 12 residues. The germline V gene has CDR1 SGHDT and CDR2 YYEEEE. The CDR3 region has the DNA TGTGCCAGCAGCCGTCGGGGGACTGGCTACACCTTC. Its translation: CASSRRGTGYTF.

This clone was seen only a few times. This rearrangement joins TRBV5-6 to TRBJ1-3; D is perhaps TRBD1 (5 bases). CDR1 is SGHDT, CDR2 YYEEEE, per germline. Trimming shortened V by 0 bases and J by 4 bases, and 8 bases separated the two germline ends. The CDR3 is made up of 14 amino acids. CDR3 sequence (DNA): TGTGCCAGCAGCTTGGTGGGGCTAGGAAACACCATATATTTT. Translating gives CASSLVGLGNTIYF.

V and J are TRBV3-1 (or the pseudogene TRBV3-2) and TRBJ1-2, with D unresolved. The V end was cut by 1 base, the J end by 4 bases, with 10 bases between. CDR1 is LGHDT, CDR2 YNNKEL, per germline (reference sequence). The CDR3 runs 14 residues. CDR3: CASSQGKGSYGYTF. The CDR3 region has the DNA TGTGCCAGCAGCCAAGGTAAAGGGAGCTATGGCTACACCTTC.

The chain uses TRBV7-8 and TRBJ2-7, with TRBD2 identical over 12 bases. The CDR3 length is 16 residues. Trimming took 5 bases from V and 2 from J; bases not matched to a gene: 7. CDR1 is SGHVS and CDR2 is FQNEAQ in the germline V gene. CDR3 sequence reads: CASSPSTSGSPYEQYF. The CDR3 bases are TGTGCCAGCAGCCCGTCGACTAGCGGGAGCCCCTACGAGCAGTACTTC.

V usage is TRBV5-5 and J usage is TRBJ2-7; TRBD1 aligns across 7 bases. Trimming removed 4 bases from V and 0 bases from J; junction bases left unmatched: 7. The CDR3 covers 15 residues. Per the germline V gene, CDR1 is SGHKS and CDR2 is YYEKEE (reference sequence). The CDR3 region has the DNA TGTGCCAGCAGCCAACTGGGACAGAGCTCCTACGAGCAGTACTTC. This translates into CASSQLGQSSYEQYF.

The V call is TRBV4-2, the J call TRBJ1-4; 7 nucleotides align to TRBD1. The CDR3 runs to 16 residues. With V trimmed by 4 bases and J by 0 bases, 5 bases remained unmatched. CDR1 is LGHNA and CDR2 is YNFKEQ in the germline V gene. CDR3 protein: CASSPPGQATNEKLFF. The CDR3 DNA sequence: TGTGCCAGCAGCCCGCCCGGACAGGCAACTAATGAAAAACTGTTTTTT.

This chain joins TRBV5-1 and TRBJ2-2; no clear D gene. The CDR3 consists of 14 residues. In germline, CDR1 is SGHRS, CDR2 YFSETQ. V lost 2 bases, J lost 7 bases, and 12 bases lay in between. Here the CDR3 reads CASSLPFGDGELFF. Here the CDR3 DNA reads TGCGCCAGCAGCTTACCTTTTGGAGACGGGGAGCTGTTTTTT.

The rearrangement links TRBV3-1 (or the pseudogene TRBV3-2) to TRBJ1-2, with 10 bases fitting TRBD1. The CDR3 totals 19 residues. Unmatched junction bases numbered 13, after V lost 3 bases and J lost 0 bases. Germline V gene lookup returns CDR1 LGHDT and CDR2 YNNKEL (reference sequence). The CDR3 DNA follows: TGTGCCAGCAGCCAGAAAGCATACGACAGGGGGCCAACTAACTATGGCTACACCTTC. This encodes CASSQKAYDRGPTNYGYTF.

This chain uses TRBV7-2 with TRBJ2-7; the D gene is possibly TRBD2 (6 bases). V lost 6 bases, J lost 6 bases, and 15 bases lay in between. Germline loops: CDR1 SGHTA, CDR2 FQGNSA. The CDR3 sequence is 13 residues long. CDR3 amino acids: CASSRGRIPEQYF. The CDR3 DNA is TGTGCCAGCAGTAGAGGGAGGATTCCCGAGCAGTACTTC.

The CDR3 loop is CASTYGGGTEAFF. Written as DNA, the CDR3 is TGTGCCAGCACCTACGGGGGTGGCACTGAAGCTTTCTTT. The rearrangement joins TRBV6-5 to TRBJ1-1, with a possible D match to TRBD1 (5 bases). Deletions cut 7 bases from V and 4 bases from J, with 13 bases between. Looked up from germline, CDR1 is MNHEY and CDR2 is SVGAGI. The CDR3 runs 13 residues.

The CDR3 DNA reads TGTGCCACCAGCAAACAGGGGGCGGAGATGGCTGAAGCTTTCTTT. This translates into CATSKQGAEMAEAFF. V usage is TRBV15 and J usage is TRBJ1-1; TRBD1 matches 9 bases. Unmatched junction bases numbered 9, after V lost 4 bases and J lost 6 bases. Germline V CDR1 and CDR2: LNHNV, YYDKDF (reference sequence). The CDR3 runs to 15 residues.

The chain couples TRBV7-8 to TRBJ1-1; perhaps TRBD1 as D (5 bases). V lost 0 bases and J 7 bases, leaving 6 bases between the germline ends. The germline V gene has CDR1 SGHVS and CDR2 FQNEAQ. This CDR3 is 12 amino acids long. DNA of the CDR3: TGTGCCAGCAGCTTAGCAGGGGTTGAAGCTTTCTTT. Amino acids: CASSLAGVEAFF.

The chain couples TRBV13 to TRBJ2-7; 14 bases map to TRBD2. J gave up 6 bases and V 4 bases, and 5 bases lay outside the gene matches. The germline V gene encodes CDR1 PRHDT and CDR2 FYEKMQ (reference sequence). This CDR3 comprises 15 residues. CDR3 amino acids: CASSSTSGGVGEQYF. The CDR3 DNA reads as TGTGCCAGCAGCTCGACTAGCGGGGGGGTCGGCGAGCAGTACTTC.

This sequence joins TRBV27 and TRBJ1-4; unclear D gene. Trimming pared 5 bases from V and 3 bases from J, leaving 13 bases between. CDR3 size: 15 residues. Per germline, CDR1 MNHEY and CDR2 SMNVEV (reference sequence). The chain's CDR3 is CASSLVRRSNEKLFF. The CDR3 region has the DNA TGTGCCAGCAGTCTCGTCCGCCGGTCTAATGAAAAACTGTTTTTT. Full variable domain (missing parts from reference TRBV27 and TRBJ1-4): EAQVTQNPRYLITVTGKKLTVTCSQNMNHEYMSWYRQDPGLGLRQIYYSMNVEVTDKGDVPEGYKVSRKEKRNFPLILESPSPNQTSLYFCASSLVRRSNEKLFFGSGTQLSVL.

The CDR3: CAWTAGGNQPQHF. The CDR3 coding sequence is TGTGCCTGGACGGCGGGGGGCAATCAGCCCCAGCATTTT. This sequence joins TRBV30 and TRBJ1-5; D perhaps matches TRBD1 (5 bases). Germline V gene sequence: CDR1 GTSNPN, CDR2 SVGIG (reference sequence). The CDR3 runs to 13 residues. The V end lost 4 bases, the J end lost 2 bases, and 9 bases lay between the germline ends.